The 28 T cell receptor beta chains reported below all come from one sample, sequenced in a study of radiation and T cells in renal cell carcinoma. Sequencing used immunoSEQ multiplex PCR; TCRdb keeps in-frame clones, though not all of them. The sample has some 120,000 clones; 70% to 90% are singletons. Time point here: blood 2 weeks post-SBRT. Treatment denoted: 15 Gy SBRT to primary tumor, nephrectomy 4 weeks later. Sequences were derived from blood, sampled from a patient whose treatment included radiotherapy and nephrectomy. These receptor sequences come from a woman in her 70s with renal cell carcinoma.

V usage is TRBV7-3 and J usage is TRBJ2-5, with unresolved D. The length of the CDR3 is 13 residues. Trimming took off 0 bases at V and 5 bases at J, with 7 bases between the two ends. CDR1 is SGHTA and CDR2 is FQGTGA in the germline V gene. CDR3 loop: CASSLTLTETQYF. The CDR3 DNA sequence: TGTGCCAGCAGCTTAACTTTGACGGAGACCCAGTACTTC. The whole variable domain, remainder taken from reference TRBV7-3 and TRBJ2-5, is GAGVSQTPSNKVTEKGKYVELRCDPISGHTALYWYRQSLGQGPEFLIYFQGTGAADDSGLPNDRFFAVRPEGSVSTLKIQRTERGDSAVYLCASSLTLTETQYFGPGTRLLVL.

This chain joins TRBV5-1 and TRBJ2-3, with D possibly being TRBD2 (6 bases). The V end was cut by 4 bases, the J end by 0 bases, with 12 bases between. Germline V gene data show CDR1 as SGHRS and CDR2 as YFSETQ. The CDR3 extends over 15 amino acids. The CDR3 nucleotides read TGCGCCAGCAGCCCCACACTAGCAAGCACAGATACGCAGTATTTT. Translated: CASSPTLASTDTQYF. Complete variable domain (other parts from reference TRBV5-1 and TRBJ2-3): KAGVTQTPRYLIKTRGQQVTLSCSPISGHRSVSWYQQTPGQGLQFLFEYFSETQRNKGNFPGRFSGRQFSNSRSEMNVSTLELGDSALYLCASSPTLASTDTQYFGPGTRLTVL.

The chain links TRBV28 to TRBJ1-2; D gene ambiguous. V was pared by 5 bases and J by 8 bases, with 9 bases between. CDR1 MDHEN and CDR2 SYDVKM come from the germline V gene. The CDR3 has 11 residues. The CDR3 loop is CASSTFRGYTF. CDR3 DNA: TGTGCCAGCAGTACCTTCCGGGGCTACACCTTC.

In this sample, this clone turned up once. The J gene is TRBJ2-2, the V gene TRBV7-8; 7 bases line up with TRBD1. Germline V gene lookup returns CDR1 SGHVS and CDR2 FQNEAQ. CDR3 length equals 13 residues. V lost 10 bases and J lost 1; bases outside the gene matches: 3. CDR3 sequence (DNA): TGTGCCACCCGACAGGGGAACACCGGGGAGCTGTTTTTT. This translates into CATRQGNTGELFF.

This chain uses TRBV29-1 with TRBJ1-5; possibly TRBD1 for D (6 bases). The CDR3 is 14 amino acids. CDR1 and CDR2 from the germline V gene are SQVTM and ANQGSEA. Trimming cost V 6 bases and J 4 bases, with 16 bases left between them. The CDR3 here is CSVSEGQRNQPQHF. CDR3 nucleotide sequence: TGCAGCGTCTCAGAAGGACAGAGGAATCAGCCCCAGCATTTT.

This chain links TRBV7-2 with TRBJ1-5, with TRBD1 identical over 8 bases. CDR1 and CDR2 from the germline V gene are SGHTA and FQGNSA. V lost 5 bases to trimming and J lost 7 bases; unmatched junction nucleotides: 4. This CDR3 region has 13 residues. For the CDR3, the DNA is TGTGCCAGCAGCCCAGGGGGCAGGCAGCCCCAGCATTTT. It translates to CASSPGGRQPQHF.

This clone was detected only once. CDR3: CASSAPEDRGGNTIYF. The CDR3 DNA reads TGTGCCAGCAGCGCTCCCGAGGACAGGGGTGGAAACACCATATATTTT. The chain is built from TRBV4-2 and TRBJ1-3; 9 nucleotides align to TRBD1. The CDR3 is 16 residues long. Trimming took 5 bases from V and 3 from J; bases not matched to a gene: 8. Germline CDR1 reads LGHNA; CDR2 reads YNFKEQ.

The CDR3 region has the DNA TGTGCCAGCAGCTTAGGGGCAGGTGGTACAGGAAATGAGCAGTTCTTC. Translated: CASSLGAGGTGNEQFF. The J gene is TRBJ2-1, the V gene TRBV7-8; D is possibly TRBD1 (5 bases). This CDR3 is built from 16 residues. CDR1 is SGHVS, CDR2 FQNEAQ, per germline. V was trimmed by 1 base and J by 7 bases, leaving 17 bases between them. Full variable domain (outside the CDR3, taken from reference TRBV7-8 and TRBJ2-1): GAGVSQSPRYKVAKRGQDVALRCDPISGHVSLFWYQQALGQGPEFLTYFQNEAQLDKSGLPSDRFFAERPEGSVSTLKIQRTQQEDSAVYLCASSLGAGGTGNEQFFGPGTRLTVL.

The rearrangement links TRBV18 to TRBJ2-5, with D tentatively TRBD1 (6 bases). V shed 6 bases and J shed 2 bases, with 16 bases lying between them. The germline CDR1 and CDR2 sequences are KGHSH and LQKENI. This CDR3 contains 15 residues. The CDR3 protein is CASSRIRDTQETQYF. The CDR3 DNA sequence: TGTGCCAGCTCCCGAATCCGGGACACACAAGAGACCCAGTACTTC.

This clone was counted a few times. CDR3: CASSLVTYTEAFF. The CDR3 DNA reads as TGTGCCAGCAGCTTAGTGACTTACACTGAAGCTTTCTTT. The chain has TRBV11-1 and TRBJ1-1; no clear D gene. Germline CDR1 reads SGHAT; CDR2 reads FQDESV (reference sequence). The CDR3 has 13 amino acids. V was clipped by 1 base and J by 3 bases, with 6 bases between them. The variable domain in full, with the rest retrieved from reference TRBV11-1 and TRBJ1-1, is EAEVAQSPRYKITEKSQAVAFWCDPISGHATLYWYRQILGQGPELLVQFQDESVVDDSQLPKDRFSAERLKGVDSTLKIQPAELGDSAMYLCASSLVTYTEAFFGQGTRLTVV.

This clone appeared once. The chain links TRBV6-1 to TRBJ2-1; 15 bases agree with TRBD2. Germline trimming cut 6 bases from V and 7 bases from J; bases unmatched to any gene: 1. This CDR3 spans 14 amino acids. Germline loops: CDR1 MNHNS, CDR2 SASEGT. In DNA form, the CDR3 reads TGTGCCAGCAGGGGACTAGCGGGGGGTAATGAGCAGTTCTTC. Translating it yields CASRGLAGGNEQFF.

This clone occurred once. The CDR3 DNA reads as TGTGCCAGCAGCTTCGGGACAGGGGCGGTTTCACCCCTCCACTTT. It encodes CASSFGTGAVSPLHF. The V call is TRBV7-2, the J call TRBJ1-6; 10 bases are a match to TRBD1. Germline V CDR1 and CDR2: SGHTA, FQGNSA. The CDR3 has 15 residues. The V gene end was trimmed by 3 bases and the J gene end by 9 bases; junction bases not matched to a gene: 5.

This chain joins TRBV7-2 and TRBJ2-7, with TRBD2 matching 13 bases. This CDR3 is built from 16 residues. The germline CDR1 and CDR2 sequences are SGHTA and FQGNSA. V was pared by 2 bases and J by 4 bases, with 5 bases of the junction left unmatched. The CDR3 DNA sequence: TGTGCCAGCAGCTTACCCCCGACTAGCGGGGGGTACGAGCAGTACTTC. Residues: CASSLPPTSGGYEQYF.

The J gene is TRBJ1-3, the V gene TRBV30; D uncertain. The CDR3 consists of 12 residues. The germline CDR1 and CDR2 sequences are GTSNPN and SVGIG (reference sequence). V lost 5 bases and J lost 0, with 5 bases in between. The CDR3 DNA is TGTGCCTGGGGAGCCTCTGGAAACACCATATATTTT. Its protein product is CAWGASGNTIYF. Combining the CDR3 with reference TRBV30 and TRBJ1-3 gives the whole variable domain SQTIHQWPATLVQPVGSPLSLECTVEGTSNPNLYWYRQAAGRGLQLLFYSVGIGQISSEVPQNLSASRPQDRQFILSSKKLLLSDSGFYLCAWGASGNTIYFGEGSWLTVV.

The rearrangement links TRBV9 to TRBJ1-1; D remains unclear. CDR3 size: 18 residues. V was trimmed by 0 bases and J by 0 bases, leaving 18 bases between them. CDR1 is SGDLS, CDR2 YYNGEE, per germline. CDR3 sequence (DNA): TGTGCCAGCAGCGTAGCCCCGAACAGCCGGCGCTTGAACACTGAAGCTTTCTTT. Encoded protein: CASSVAPNSRRLNTEAFF.

The chain recombines TRBV30 with TRBJ1-2; 11 nucleotides match TRBD1. This CDR3 is 17 amino acids long. The J segment lost 0 bases and the V segment lost 2 bases, leaving 8 bases of the junction unmatched. CDR1 is GTSNPN, CDR2 SVGIG, per germline (reference sequence). CDR3 protein: CAWSTPGTGGANYGYTF. CDR3 coding DNA: TGTGCCTGGAGTACACCGGGGACAGGGGGAGCTAACTATGGCTACACCTTC.

This clone has only a few counts. The genes are TRBV6-5 and TRBJ1-1; tentative D call: TRBD1 (5 bases). Trimming shortened V by 5 bases and J by 5 bases, and 15 bases separated the two germline ends. CDR1 MNHEY and CDR2 SVGAGI come from the germline V gene. The CDR3 runs to 14 residues. The CDR3, as DNA: TGTGCCAGCAGTGCTCGGGGATGGGGGACTGAAGCTTTCTTT. Its protein is CASSARGWGTEAFF.

The chain couples TRBV27 to TRBJ2-1; TRBD2 aligns across 7 bases. Losses at the gene ends were 1 base for V and 5 bases for J; bases not matched to a gene: 11. The germline V gene encodes CDR1 MNHEY and CDR2 SMNVEV (reference sequence). The CDR3 length is 17 residues. CDR3 in DNA: TGTGCCAGCAGTTTATTGGGGCGCGGGAGAGCTGACAATGAGCAGTTCTTC. It specifies CASSLLGRGRADNEQFF.

This clone is a singleton in its sample. The V gene is TRBV4-1, the J gene TRBJ2-5; the match to TRBD2 covers 8 bases. Looked up from germline, CDR1 is MGHRA and CDR2 is YSYEKL. This CDR3 region has 17 residues. Losses at the gene ends were 0 bases for V and 4 bases for J; bases not matched to a gene: 10. This CDR3 is CASSQDIRGGPPETQYF. For the CDR3, the DNA is TGCGCCAGCAGCCAAGATATACGGGGGGGGCCTCCAGAGACCCAGTACTTC.

This CDR3 reads CASSRTSGGTYNEQFF. The DNA of the CDR3 is TGTGCCAGCAGCCGGACTAGCGGGGGGACCTACAATGAGCAGTTCTTC. The chain joins TRBV5-5 to TRBJ2-1; TRBD2 matches at 14 bases. Germline V gene lookup returns CDR1 SGHKS and CDR2 YYEKEE (reference sequence). The CDR3 has 16 amino acids. Trimming took 4 bases from V and 2 from J; bases not matched to a gene: 2.

The chain couples TRBV7-2 to TRBJ2-7; D perhaps matches TRBD2 (6 bases). Trimming removed 2 bases from V and 1 base from J, with 15 bases in between. CDR3 length: 16 amino acids. Germline loops: CDR1 SGHTA, CDR2 FQGNSA. CDR3 nucleotide sequence: TGTGCCAGCAGCTTAACGGGGGTAGCCCAATCCTACGAGCAGTACTTC. Its translation: CASSLTGVAQSYEQYF. Filled out from reference TRBV7-2 and TRBJ2-7, the complete variable domain reads GAGVSQSPSNKVTEKGKDVELRCDPISGHTALYWYRQSLGQGLEFLIYFQGNSAPDKSGLPSDRFSAERTGGSVSTLTIQRTQQEDSAVYLCASSLTGVAQSYEQYFGPGTRLTVT.

Here the CDR3 DNA reads TGCAGCGTTGAAGATCCGGGACAGGGGCCCCACGAGCAGTACTTC. Translating it yields CSVEDPGQGPHEQYF. J is TRBJ2-7 and V is TRBV29-1, with 10 positions matching TRBD1. CDR1 is SQVTM, CDR2 ANQGSEA, per germline. CDR3 size: 15 residues. Trimming cost V 0 bases and J 5 bases; bases outside gene matches: 7.

The chain's CDR3 is CASSILFSAGGNNEQFF. In nucleotides, the CDR3 is TGTGCCAGTAGTATACTTTTCTCAGCGGGGGGAAACAATGAGCAGTTCTTC. The genes are TRBV19 and TRBJ2-1; TRBD2 matches 9 bases. This CDR3 comprises 17 residues. V gave up 2 bases and J gave up 5 bases; unmatched junction bases: 10. Germline loops: CDR1 LNHDA, CDR2 SQIVND (reference sequence).

The chain recombines TRBV6-5 with TRBJ1-1, with D unclear. Between the trimmed V and J ends, which lost 5 bases and 6 bases, there was a span of 16 bases. Germline CDR1 MNHEY, CDR2 SVGAGI. CDR3 length: 14 amino acids. The CDR3 protein is CASSAPRLSPEAFF. CDR3 DNA sequence: TGTGCCAGCAGTGCGCCCAGACTAAGTCCTGAAGCTTTCTTT.

CDR3 region: CASKKGENTEAFF. As DNA, the CDR3 is TGTGCCAGCAAGAAGGGCGAGAACACTGAAGCTTTCTTT. The rearrangement uses TRBV2 and TRBJ1-1, with D hard to call. The CDR3 runs 13 residues. Trimming left V 7 bases short and J 1 base short, with 10 bases between. The germline V gene encodes CDR1 SNHLY and CDR2 FYNNEI.

The chain couples TRBV7-2 to TRBJ2-3; no clear D gene. This CDR3 region has 11 residues. Germline loops: CDR1 SGHTA, CDR2 FQGNSA. The V and J ends lost 5 bases and 6 bases respectively, with 6 bases between them. The CDR3 DNA reads TGTGCCAGCAGCCCCCTCGATACGCAGTATTTT. It codes for CASSPLDTQYF.

J is TRBJ2-3 and V is TRBV5-1; D not resolved. The CDR3 spans 15 residues. With 0 bases removed from V and 2 bases from J, the gap between germline ends came to 10 bases. CDR1 SGHRS and CDR2 YFSETQ come from the germline V gene. The CDR3 spells CASSLGSRDTDTQYF. CDR3 DNA: TGCGCCAGCAGCTTGGGGAGCAGAGACACAGATACGCAGTATTTT.

V is TRBV29-1 and J is TRBJ1-3; maybe TRBD1 (5 bases). This CDR3 contains 14 residues. Germline assignment: CDR1 SQVTM and CDR2 ANQGSEA. Trimming took 7 bases from V and 1 from J, leaving 14 bases between them. Here the CDR3 DNA reads TGCAGCGCTACTAAGACAGATTCTGGAAACACCATATATTTT. Its translation is CSATKTDSGNTIYF.